This T cell receptor beta chain was obtained from a study of T-cell memory formation after mild COVID-19. cDNA libraries for TCR alpha and TCR beta, carrying sample barcodes and UMIs, came from 5'RACE with constant-segment primers. TCRdb re-analysed the 5' RACE reads in MiXCR, keeping a single row per CDR3 protein. Of 500,000 to 550,000 distinct CDR3 sequences listed, over 20% are singletons. Trimming removed 4 bases from V and 0 bases from J, with 12 bases in between. The germline V gene encodes CDR1 SEHNR and CDR2 FQNEAQ (reference sequence). The CDR3 runs to 15 residues. This rearrangement joins TRBV7-9 to TRBJ2-5; D is undetermined. This TCR was recovered from an adult woman who had mild COVID-19 (a few samples of this study predate the infection). Cell type and time point are not known. The sample consisted of PBMCs or a T cell subset sorted from them (not recorded which). DNA for the CDR3: TGTGCCAGCAGCTACACCTCAACGTACCAAGAGACCCAGTACTTC. Its protein product is CASSYTSTYQETQYF.